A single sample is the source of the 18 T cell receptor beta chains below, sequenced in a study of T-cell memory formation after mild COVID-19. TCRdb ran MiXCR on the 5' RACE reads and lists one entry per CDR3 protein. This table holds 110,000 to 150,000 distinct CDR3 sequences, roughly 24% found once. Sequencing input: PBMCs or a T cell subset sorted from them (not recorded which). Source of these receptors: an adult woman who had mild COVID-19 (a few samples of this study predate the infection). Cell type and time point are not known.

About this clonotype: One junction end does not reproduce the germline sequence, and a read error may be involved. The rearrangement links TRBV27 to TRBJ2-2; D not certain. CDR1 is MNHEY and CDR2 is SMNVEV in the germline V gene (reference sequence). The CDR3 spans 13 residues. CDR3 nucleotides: TGTGCCGGCAGTTTAGTGGCTTCCGGGGAGCTGTTTTTT. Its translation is CAGSLVASGELFF.

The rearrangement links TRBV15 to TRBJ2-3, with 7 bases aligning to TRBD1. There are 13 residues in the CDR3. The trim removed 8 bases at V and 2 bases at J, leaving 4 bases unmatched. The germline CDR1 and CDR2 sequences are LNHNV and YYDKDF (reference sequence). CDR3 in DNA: TGTGCCACCGAGGGGGCGAACACAGATACGCAGTATTTT. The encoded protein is CATEGANTDTQYF.

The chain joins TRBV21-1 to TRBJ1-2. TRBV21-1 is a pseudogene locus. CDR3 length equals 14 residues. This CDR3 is CASSKGIVNYGYTF. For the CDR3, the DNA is TGTGCCAGCAGCAAAGGGATAGTTAACTATGGCTACACCTTC.

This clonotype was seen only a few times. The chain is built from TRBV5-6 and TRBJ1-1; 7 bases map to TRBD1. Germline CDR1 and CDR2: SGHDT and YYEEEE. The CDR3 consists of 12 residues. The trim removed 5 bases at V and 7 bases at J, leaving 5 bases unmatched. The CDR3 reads CASRLGDSEAFF. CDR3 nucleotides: TGTGCCAGCAGACTAGGGGACAGTGAAGCTTTCTTT.

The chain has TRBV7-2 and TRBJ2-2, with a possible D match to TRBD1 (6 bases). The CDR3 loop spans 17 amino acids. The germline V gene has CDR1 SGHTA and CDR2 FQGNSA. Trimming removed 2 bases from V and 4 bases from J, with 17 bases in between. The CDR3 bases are TGTGCCAGCAGCTTACCCTCTACAGGGCCAGTCACCGGGGAGCTGTTTTTT. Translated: CASSLPSTGPVTGELFF.

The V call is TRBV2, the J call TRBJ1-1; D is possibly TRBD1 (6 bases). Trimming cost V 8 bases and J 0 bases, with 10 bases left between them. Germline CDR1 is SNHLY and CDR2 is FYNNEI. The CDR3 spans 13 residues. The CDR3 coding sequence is TGTGCCAGCGGGGGACACCTGAACACTGAAGCTTTCTTT. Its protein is CASGGHLNTEAFF.

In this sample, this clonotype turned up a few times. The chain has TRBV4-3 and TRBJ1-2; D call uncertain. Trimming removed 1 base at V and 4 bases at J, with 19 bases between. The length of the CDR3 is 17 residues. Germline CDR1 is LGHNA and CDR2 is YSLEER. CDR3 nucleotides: TGCGCCAGCAGCCAAGTGGGCATTCCGGGATTCCCCTATGGCTACACCTTC. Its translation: CASSQVGIPGFPYGYTF.

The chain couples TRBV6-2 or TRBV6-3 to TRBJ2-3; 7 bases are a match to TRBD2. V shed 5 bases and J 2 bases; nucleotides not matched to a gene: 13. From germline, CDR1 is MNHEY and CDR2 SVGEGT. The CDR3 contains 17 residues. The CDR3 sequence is CASSINPTREITDTQYF. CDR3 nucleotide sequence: TGTGCCAGCAGTATCAACCCGACGCGGGAGATCACAGATACGCAGTATTTT.

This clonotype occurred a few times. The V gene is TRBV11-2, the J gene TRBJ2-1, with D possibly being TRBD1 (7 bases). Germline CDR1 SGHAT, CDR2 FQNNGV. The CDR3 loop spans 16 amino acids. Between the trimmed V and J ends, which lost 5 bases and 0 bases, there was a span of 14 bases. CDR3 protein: CASSGPGDSSYNEQFF. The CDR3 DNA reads TGTGCCAGCAGCGGACCGGGGGACAGCTCCTACAATGAGCAGTTCTTC.

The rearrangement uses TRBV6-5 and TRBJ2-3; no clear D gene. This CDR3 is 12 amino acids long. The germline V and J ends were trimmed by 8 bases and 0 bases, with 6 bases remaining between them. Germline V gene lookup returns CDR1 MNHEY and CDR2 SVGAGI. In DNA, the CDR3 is TGTGCCAGCGGGGTTAGCACAGATACGCAGTATTTT. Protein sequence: CASGVSTDTQYF.

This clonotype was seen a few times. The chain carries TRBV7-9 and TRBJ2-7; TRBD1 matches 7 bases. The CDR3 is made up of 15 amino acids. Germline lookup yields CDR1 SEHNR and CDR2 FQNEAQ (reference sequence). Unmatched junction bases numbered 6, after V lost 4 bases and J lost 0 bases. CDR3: CASSSKRDSSYEQYF. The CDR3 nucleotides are TGTGCCAGCAGCTCGAAGAGGGACAGCTCCTACGAGCAGTACTTC.

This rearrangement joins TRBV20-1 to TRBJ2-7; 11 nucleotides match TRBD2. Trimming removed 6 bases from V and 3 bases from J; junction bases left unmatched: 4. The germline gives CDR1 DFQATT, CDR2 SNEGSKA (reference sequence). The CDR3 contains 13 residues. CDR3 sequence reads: CSAPGTSGYEQYF. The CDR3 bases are TGCAGTGCCCCCGGGACTAGCGGCTACGAGCAGTACTTC.

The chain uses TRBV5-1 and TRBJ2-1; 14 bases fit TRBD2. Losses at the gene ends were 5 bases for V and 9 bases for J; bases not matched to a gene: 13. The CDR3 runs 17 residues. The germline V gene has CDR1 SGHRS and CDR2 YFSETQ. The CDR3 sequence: CASSHNWGLAGEGEQFF. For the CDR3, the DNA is TGCGCCAGCAGTCATAATTGGGGACTAGCGGGGGAAGGTGAGCAGTTCTTC.

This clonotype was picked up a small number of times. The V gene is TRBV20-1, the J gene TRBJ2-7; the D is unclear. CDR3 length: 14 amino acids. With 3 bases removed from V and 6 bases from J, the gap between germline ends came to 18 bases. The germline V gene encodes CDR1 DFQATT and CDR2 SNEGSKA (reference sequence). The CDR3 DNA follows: TGCAGTGCTAGGGACCCTTCGGCTAGTGGCGAGCAGTACTTC. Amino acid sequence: CSARDPSASGEQYF.

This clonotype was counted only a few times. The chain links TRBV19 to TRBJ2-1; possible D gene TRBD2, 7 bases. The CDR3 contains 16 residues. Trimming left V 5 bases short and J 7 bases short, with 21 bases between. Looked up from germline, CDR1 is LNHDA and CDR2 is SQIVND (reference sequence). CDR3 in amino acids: CASSPEGGRGLNEQFF. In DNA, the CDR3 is TGTGCCAGTAGTCCGGAAGGAGGGAGGGGGTTAAATGAGCAGTTCTTC.

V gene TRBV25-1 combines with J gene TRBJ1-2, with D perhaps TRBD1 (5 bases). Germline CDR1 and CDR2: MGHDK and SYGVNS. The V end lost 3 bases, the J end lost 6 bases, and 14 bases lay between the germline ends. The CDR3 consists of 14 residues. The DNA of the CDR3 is TGTGCCAGCAGTGATCCCGTCAGGGAGGATGGCTACACCTTC. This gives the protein CASSDPVREDGYTF.

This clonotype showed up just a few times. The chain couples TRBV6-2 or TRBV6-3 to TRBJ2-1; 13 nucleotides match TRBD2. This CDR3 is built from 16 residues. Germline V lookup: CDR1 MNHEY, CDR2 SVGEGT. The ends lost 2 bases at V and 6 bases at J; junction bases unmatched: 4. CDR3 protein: CASSYRGLAGVNEQFF. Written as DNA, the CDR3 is TGTGCCAGCAGTTACCGCGGACTAGCGGGAGTCAATGAGCAGTTCTTC.

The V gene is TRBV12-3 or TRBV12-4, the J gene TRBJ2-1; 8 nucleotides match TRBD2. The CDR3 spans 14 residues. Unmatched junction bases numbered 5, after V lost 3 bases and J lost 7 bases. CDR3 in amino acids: CASSFWGLENEQFF. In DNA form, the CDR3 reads TGTGCCAGCAGTTTCTGGGGACTAGAAAATGAGCAGTTCTTC.